This TCR beta chain was identified during a study of T cell responses to AZD1222 COVID-19 vaccine (dated by TCRdb to about 2021). A note on the overall study: Because spike-specific TCR depth and breadth did not differ between the two schedules, AZD1222 recipients who got a second dose at roughly 4 weeks were pooled with those who got a second dose at roughly 12 weeks. TCR sequencing was performed for 230 to 250 trial participants, of whom some 200 were given two doses of AZD1222 and around 25 were given two doses of MenACWY control vaccine. Trial participants were enrolled into age subgroups of 18-55, 56-69 and 70-plus years, which contained about 150, 28 and 57 TCR-sequenced participants, respectively.

Concerning this clone itself: The antigen it recognizes is unknown. Base-call qualities are not available, and no considerably larger clone is one nucleotide away.

Study-wide findings and limitations: The 56-69-year group was small, and its depth increase did not reach significance, likely because of low power. Spike-specific TCR breadth and depth rose significantly after two AZD1222 doses compared with day 0 and with MenACWY recipients. Reportedly, close to half of the unique spike-specific TCRs recognized epitopes lying outside the regions that are mutated in the B.1.351 and B.1.1.7 variants. Because no samples from the day 14 peak response were available, repertoires could be characterized only after the peak T cell response. Conclusions about previously exposed vaccinees are limited, since just a handful of AZD1222 recipients were seropositive for SARS-CoV-2 at baseline. The vaccine-associated CD4 TCRs covered the entire spike protein, and the dominant responses fell in regions 160-218 and 743-854. Most participants were white British and females outnumbered males, and the authors suggested that clonal diversity may have been underestimated.

The label giving this sample's time point can be read as: baseline before first vaccination. Vaccinee samples were obtained from the UK trials COV001 and COV002, which included a single-blind randomized controlled phase 2/3 trial of AZD1222 (ChAdOx1 nCoV-19) in healthy adults. For TCRbeta chain sequencing, PBMC samples from trial participants were taken at day 0 and at day 28 after the second dose. The CDR3 regions of human TCRbeta chains were analyzed by immunosequencing. In the paper's pipeline: Repertoire TCRs were checked for matches against a reference library of SARS-CoV-2-specific TCRs that had been generated using the MIRA antigen-specificity platform. Breadth was defined as the fraction of unique TCRs that were SARS-CoV-2-associated, and depth was defined as the fraction of total T cells that were SARS-CoV-2-associated. Using the MIRA data, every spike-specific TCR was mapped to the spike region that the TCR reacted to and assigned to either a CD4 or a CD8 class. Log10-transformed breadth and depth values were compared by one-way ANOVA with Sidak's multiple comparisons tests. TCRdb mirrors the immuneACCESS table, restricted to in-frame sequences. Some clones are absent from its copies; in checked studies, under half trace to an unresolved V gene, and the reason for the others is unknown. V and J calls and clone size are as listed in that table; D and trimming were resolved from the DNA. Recorded for this sample are 100,000 to 150,000 clones; roughly nine tenths of them occurred a single time. The ten largest clones capture about 29% of the sample.

V and J are truncated by 2 bases and 4 bases respectively, leaving an intervening sequence of 14 bases. Per the germline V gene (reference sequence), LNHDA is the CDR1 and SQIVND is the CDR2. Including the terminal cysteine and phenylalanine, the CDR3 comprises 15 residues. Only the CDR3 part of the read is kept: 45 bases, read in frame from the first base. Sequences were derived from peripheral blood, sampled on day 0 of AZD1222 vaccination. This chain is built from TRBV19 and TRBJ2-5; the D gene is unclear. The TCR sequence derives from an adult in good health. The CDR3 protein: CASSIRSPSRETQYF. The DNA sequence is TGTGCCAGTAGTATAAGGTCCCCCAGCAGAGAGACCCAGTACTTC.